A single sample is the source of the 2 T cell receptor beta chains below, sequenced in a study of radiotherapy plus CTLA-4 blockade in lung cancer. Profiling relied on immunoSEQ multiplex PCR, and the TCRdb table lists in-frame clones only, not all of them. The table records around 82,000 clones, around 84% of them present only once. This specimen was peripheral blood, taken from a patient treated with radiotherapy plus ipilimumab. Receptor source: a human donor with non-small cell lung cancer that progressed on radiotherapy plus ipilimumab.

V and J are TRBV27 and TRBJ1-6, with D possibly TRBD1 on 5 matching bases. The CDR3 loop spans 14 amino acids. CDR1 MNHEY and CDR2 SMNVEV come from the germline V gene (reference sequence). Trimming took 2 bases from V and 6 from J, leaving 8 bases between them. CDR3 region: CASSLVRANSPLHF. CDR3 DNA: TGTGCCAGCAGTTTAGTCAGGGCTAATTCACCCCTCCACTTT.

This chain joins TRBV7-3 and TRBJ1-4; possible D gene TRBD1, 5 bases. Trimming took off 0 bases at V and 0 bases at J, with 5 bases between the two ends. Germline CDR1 SGHTA, CDR2 FQGTGA. This CDR3 comprises 15 residues. As DNA, the CDR3 is TGTGCCAGCAGCTTAACGGGGGCAACTAATGAAAAACTGTTTTTT. This codes for CASSLTGATNEKLFF.